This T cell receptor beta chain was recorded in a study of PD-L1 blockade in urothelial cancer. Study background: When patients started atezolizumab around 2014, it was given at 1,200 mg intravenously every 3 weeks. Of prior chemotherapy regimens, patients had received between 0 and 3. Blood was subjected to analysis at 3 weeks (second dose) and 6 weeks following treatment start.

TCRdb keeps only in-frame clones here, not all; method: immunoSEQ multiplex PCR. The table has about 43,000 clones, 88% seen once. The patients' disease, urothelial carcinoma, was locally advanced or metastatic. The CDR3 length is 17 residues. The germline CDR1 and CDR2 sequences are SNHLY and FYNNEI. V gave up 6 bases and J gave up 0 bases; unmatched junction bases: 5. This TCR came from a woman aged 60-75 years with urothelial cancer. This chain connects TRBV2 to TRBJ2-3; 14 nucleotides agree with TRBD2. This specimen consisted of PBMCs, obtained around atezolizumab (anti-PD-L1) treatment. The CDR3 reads CASSGTSGGRSTDTQYF. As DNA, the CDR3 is TGTGCCAGCAGCGGGACTAGCGGGGGACGTAGCACAGATACGCAGTATTTT.